This T cell receptor beta chain was captured by sequencing in a study of blood T cell repertoires in COVID-19. Study context: T cells, B-cell-depleted T cells, or PBMCs provided the cDNA or gDNA that served as material.

The J segment lost 4 bases and the V segment lost 5 bases, leaving 15 bases of the junction unmatched. Germline V CDR1 and CDR2: MNHNY, SVGAGI (reference sequence). The CDR3 runs 17 residues. TCRdb's copy holds only in-frame clones and misses some; the assay was immunoSEQ multiplex PCR. The sample has about 400,000 clones, roughly 85% seen once. The receptor was derived from a woman in her twenties or thirties with active or convalescent COVID-19. The chain carries TRBV6-6 and TRBJ2-7, with 9 bases fitting TRBD2. The sequenced material came from peripheral blood. The CDR3 here is CASSPTLGLAGIYEQYF. CDR3 DNA sequence: TGTGCCAGCAGTCCGACCCTGGGGCTAGCGGGAATATACGAGCAGTACTTC.